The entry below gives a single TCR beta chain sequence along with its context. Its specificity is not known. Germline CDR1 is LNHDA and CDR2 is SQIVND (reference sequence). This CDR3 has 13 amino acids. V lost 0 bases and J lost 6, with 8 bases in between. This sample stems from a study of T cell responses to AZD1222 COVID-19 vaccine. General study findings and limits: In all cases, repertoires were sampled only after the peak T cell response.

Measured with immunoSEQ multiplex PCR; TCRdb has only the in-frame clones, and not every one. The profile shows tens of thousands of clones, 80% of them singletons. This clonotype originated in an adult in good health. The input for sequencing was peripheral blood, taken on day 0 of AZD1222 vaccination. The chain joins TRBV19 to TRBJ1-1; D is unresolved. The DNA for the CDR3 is TGTGCCAGTAGTATAGATCGCAGCCCTGAAGCTTTCTTT. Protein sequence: CASSIDRSPEAFF.